What follows are 4 T cell receptor beta chains derived from one specimen sequenced in a study of cytomegalovirus exposure and HLA in healthy donors (TCRdb year 2017). Libraries came from the immunoSEQ multiplex PCR assay. For the multiplex PCR, a mixture combining 60 forward primers for TCR Vbeta segments and 13 reverse primers for TCR Jbeta segments was used. The table was pulled from immuneACCESS by TCRdb, which kept in-frame rearrangements only. Such tables lose some clones; where checked, under half of the loss comes from unresolved V genes, and the rest has no known cause. Within this sample are 100,000 to 140,000 clones, with around 73% of them counted one time only. The ten largest clones add up to 7.8% of the sample. The specimen was PBMCs. These receptors were collected from a man aged 25 to 45 in good health and CMV-seronegative.

DNA of the CDR3: TGTGCCAGCAGCTTAGAACCAGGTTTCTATAATTCACCCCTCCACTTT. This codes for CASSLEPGFYNSPLHF. This chain connects TRBV7-2 to TRBJ1-6; D is undetermined. CDR1 SGHTA and CDR2 FQGNSA come from the germline V gene. V was trimmed by 1 base and J by 3 bases, leaving 10 bases between them. The CDR3 is 16 amino acids.

By its share, this clone is medium-sized. The gene calls are TRBV18 and TRBJ2-1, with 12 bases lining up with TRBD2. The CDR3 is 20 residues long. Germline trimming cut 6 bases from V and 4 bases from J; bases unmatched to any gene: 19. Germline CDR1 and CDR2: KGHSH and LQKENI. The CDR3 reads CASSQGLAGPLGLLYNEQFF. DNA for the CDR3: TGTGCCAGCTCTCAAGGACTAGCGGGACCCCTTGGACTATTATACAATGAGCAGTTCTTC.

The gene calls are TRBV28 and TRBJ2-2, with D maybe TRBD2 (6 bases). The CDR3 totals 15 residues. V was pared by 3 bases and J by 6 bases, with 14 bases between. Germline CDR1 MDHEN, CDR2 SYDVKM. Here the CDR3 reads CASSFGTLGPGELFF. CDR3 coding DNA: TGTGCCAGCAGTTTTGGGACTCTTGGCCCCGGGGAGCTGTTTTTT. Filled out from reference TRBV28 and TRBJ2-2, the complete variable domain reads DVKVTQSSRYLVKRTGEKVFLECVQDMDHENMFWYRQDPGLGLRLIYFSYDVKMKEKGDIPEGYSVSREKKERFSLILESASTNQTSMYLCASSFGTLGPGELFFGEGSRLTVL.

The chain combines TRBV19 with TRBJ2-3; 8 nucleotides match TRBD2. V lost 1 base, J lost 2 bases, and 8 bases stayed unmatched. Per germline, CDR1 LNHDA and CDR2 SQIVND (reference sequence). The CDR3 contains 17 residues. The CDR3 loop reads CASSIAERGPITDTQYF. CDR3 nucleotide sequence: TGTGCCAGTAGTATAGCCGAGCGGGGGCCGATCACAGATACGCAGTATTTT. Looking up the rest from reference TRBV19 and TRBJ2-3 gives the full variable domain: DGGITQSPKYLFRKEGQNVTLSCEQNLNHDAMYWYRQDPGQGLRLIYYSQIVNDFQKGDIAEGYSVSREKKESFPLTVTSAQKNPTAFYLCASSIAERGPITDTQYFGPGTRLTVL.